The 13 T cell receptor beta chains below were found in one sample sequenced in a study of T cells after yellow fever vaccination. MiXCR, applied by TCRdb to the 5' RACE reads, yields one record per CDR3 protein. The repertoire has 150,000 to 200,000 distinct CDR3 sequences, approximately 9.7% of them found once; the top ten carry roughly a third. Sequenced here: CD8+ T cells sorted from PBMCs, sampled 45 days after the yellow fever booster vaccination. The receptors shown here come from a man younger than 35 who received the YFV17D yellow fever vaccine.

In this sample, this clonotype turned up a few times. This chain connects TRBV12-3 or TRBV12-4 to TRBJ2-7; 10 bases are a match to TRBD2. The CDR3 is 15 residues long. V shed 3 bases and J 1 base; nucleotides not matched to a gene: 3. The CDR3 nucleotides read TGTGCCAGCAGTTTGGAACTAGCGGGGTCCTACGAGCAGTACTTC. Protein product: CASSLELAGSYEQYF.

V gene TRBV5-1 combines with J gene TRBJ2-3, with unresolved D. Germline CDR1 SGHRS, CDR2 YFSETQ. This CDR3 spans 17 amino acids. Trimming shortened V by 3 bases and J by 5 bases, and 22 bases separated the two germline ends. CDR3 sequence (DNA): TGCGCCAGCAGCTCACCGAAAGTTATTTCTAATGGAGATACGCAGTATTTT. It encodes CASSSPKVISNGDTQYF.

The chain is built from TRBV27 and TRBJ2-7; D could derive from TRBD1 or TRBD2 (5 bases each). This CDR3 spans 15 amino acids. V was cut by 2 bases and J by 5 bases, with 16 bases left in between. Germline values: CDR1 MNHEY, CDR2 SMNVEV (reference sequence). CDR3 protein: CASSLGGPGSHEQYF. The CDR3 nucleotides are TGTGCCAGCAGTTTAGGCGGGCCAGGGTCGCACGAGCAGTACTTC.

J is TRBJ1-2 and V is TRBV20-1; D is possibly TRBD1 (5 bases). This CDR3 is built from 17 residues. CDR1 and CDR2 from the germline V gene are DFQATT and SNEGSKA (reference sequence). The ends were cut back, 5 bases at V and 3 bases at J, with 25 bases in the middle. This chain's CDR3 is CSAQDPSSKKGDYGYTF. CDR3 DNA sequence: TGCAGTGCTCAAGACCCATCATCAAAAAAAGGGGACTATGGCTACACCTTC.

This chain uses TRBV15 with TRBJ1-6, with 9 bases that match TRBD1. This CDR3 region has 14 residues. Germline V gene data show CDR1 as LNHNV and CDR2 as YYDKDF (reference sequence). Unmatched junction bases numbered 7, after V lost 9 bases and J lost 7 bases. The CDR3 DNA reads TGTGCCACGAAGGAGGGGACAGGGAATTCACCCCTCCACTTT. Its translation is CATKEGTGNSPLHF.

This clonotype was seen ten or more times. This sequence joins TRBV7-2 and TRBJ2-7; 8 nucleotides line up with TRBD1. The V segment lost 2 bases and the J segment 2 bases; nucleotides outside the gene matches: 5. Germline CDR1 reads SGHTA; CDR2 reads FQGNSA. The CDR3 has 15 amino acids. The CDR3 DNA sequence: TGTGCCAGCAGCTTAAAAGAGGACAGGGCCTACGAGCAGTACTTC. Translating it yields CASSLKEDRAYEQYF.

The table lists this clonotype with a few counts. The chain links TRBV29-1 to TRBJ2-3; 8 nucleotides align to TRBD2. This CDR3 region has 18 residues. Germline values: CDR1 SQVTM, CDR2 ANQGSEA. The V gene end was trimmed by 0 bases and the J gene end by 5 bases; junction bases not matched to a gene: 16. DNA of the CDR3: TGCAGCGTTGAAGATGGCGTCCGTTCGGGACTAGGGGTAGATACGCAGTATTTT. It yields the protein CSVEDGVRSGLGVDTQYF.

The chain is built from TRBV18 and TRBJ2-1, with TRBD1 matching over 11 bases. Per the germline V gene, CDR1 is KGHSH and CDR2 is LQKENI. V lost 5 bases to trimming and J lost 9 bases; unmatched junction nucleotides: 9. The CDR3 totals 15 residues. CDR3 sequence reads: CASSIAGTGGLEQFF. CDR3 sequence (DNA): TGTGCCAGCTCAATTGCCGGGACAGGGGGACTTGAGCAGTTCTTC.

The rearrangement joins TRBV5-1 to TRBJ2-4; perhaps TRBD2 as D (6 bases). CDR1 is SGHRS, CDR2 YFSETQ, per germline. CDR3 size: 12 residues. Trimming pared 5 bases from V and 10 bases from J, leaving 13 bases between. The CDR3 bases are TGCGCCAGCAGTGACGGGAGCGATATTCAGTACTTC. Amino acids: CASSDGSDIQYF.

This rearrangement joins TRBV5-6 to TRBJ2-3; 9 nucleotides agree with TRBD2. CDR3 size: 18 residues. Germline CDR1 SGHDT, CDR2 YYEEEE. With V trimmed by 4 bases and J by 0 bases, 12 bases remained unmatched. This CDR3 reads CASSPRSLAGSSTDTQYF. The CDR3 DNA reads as TGTGCCAGCAGCCCCCGTTCACTAGCGGGCTCTAGCACAGATACGCAGTATTTT.

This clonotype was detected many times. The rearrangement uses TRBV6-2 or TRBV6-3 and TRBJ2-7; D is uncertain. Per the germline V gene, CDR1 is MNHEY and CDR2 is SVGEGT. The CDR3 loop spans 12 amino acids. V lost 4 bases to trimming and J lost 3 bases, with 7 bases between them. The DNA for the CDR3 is TGTGCCAGCAGTTCACAGTACTACGAGCAGTACGTC. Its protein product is CASSSQYYEQYV.

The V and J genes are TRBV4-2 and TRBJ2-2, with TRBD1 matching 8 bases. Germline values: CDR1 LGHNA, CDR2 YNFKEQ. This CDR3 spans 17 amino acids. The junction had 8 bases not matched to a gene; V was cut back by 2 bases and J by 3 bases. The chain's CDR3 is CASSQPPTGEDTGELFF. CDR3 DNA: TGTGCCAGCAGCCAACCCCCGACAGGGGAGGACACCGGGGAGCTGTTTTTT.

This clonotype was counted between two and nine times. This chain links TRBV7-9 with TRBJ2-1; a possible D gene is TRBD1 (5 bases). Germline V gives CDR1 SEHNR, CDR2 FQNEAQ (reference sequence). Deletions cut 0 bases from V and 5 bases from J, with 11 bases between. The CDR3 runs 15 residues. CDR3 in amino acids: CASSLAQGYDNEQFF. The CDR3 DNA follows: TGTGCCAGCAGCTTAGCCCAGGGCTATGACAATGAGCAGTTCTTC. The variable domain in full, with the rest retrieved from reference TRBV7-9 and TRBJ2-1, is DTGVSQNPRHKITKRGQNVTFRCDPISEHNRLYWYRQTLGQGPEFLTYFQNEAQLEKSRLLSDRFSAERPKGSFSTLEIQRTEQGDSAMYLCASSLAQGYDNEQFFGPGTRLTVL.